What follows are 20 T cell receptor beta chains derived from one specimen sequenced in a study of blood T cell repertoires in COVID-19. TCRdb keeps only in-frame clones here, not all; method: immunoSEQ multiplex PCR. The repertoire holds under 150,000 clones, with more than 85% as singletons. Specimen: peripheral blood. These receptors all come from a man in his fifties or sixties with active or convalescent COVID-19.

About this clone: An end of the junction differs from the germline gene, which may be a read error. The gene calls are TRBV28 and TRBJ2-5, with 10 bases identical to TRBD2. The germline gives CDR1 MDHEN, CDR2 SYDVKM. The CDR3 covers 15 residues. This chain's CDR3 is CASSLSSGSQEIQYF. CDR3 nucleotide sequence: TGTGCCAGCAGTTTATCTAGCGGGAGCCAAGAGATCCAGTACTTC. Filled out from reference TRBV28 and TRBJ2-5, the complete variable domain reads DVKVTQSSRYLVKRTGEKVFLECVQDMDHENMFWYRQDPGLGLRLIYFSYDVKMKEKGDIPEGYSVSREKKERFSLILESASTNQTSMYLCASSLSSGSQEIQYFGPGTRLLVL.

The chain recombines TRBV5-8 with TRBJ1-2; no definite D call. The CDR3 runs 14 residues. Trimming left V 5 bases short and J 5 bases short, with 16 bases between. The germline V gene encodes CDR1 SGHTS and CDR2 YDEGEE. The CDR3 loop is CASRSGAIHYGYTF. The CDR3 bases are TGTGCCAGCAGAAGCGGTGCTATACATTATGGCTACACCTTC. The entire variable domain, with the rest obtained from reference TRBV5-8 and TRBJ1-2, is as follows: EAGVTQSPTHLIKTRGQQATLRCSPISGHTSVYWYQQALGLGLQFLLWYDEGEERNRGNFPPRFSGRQFPNYSSELNVNALELEDSALYLCASRSGAIHYGYTFGSGTRLTVV.

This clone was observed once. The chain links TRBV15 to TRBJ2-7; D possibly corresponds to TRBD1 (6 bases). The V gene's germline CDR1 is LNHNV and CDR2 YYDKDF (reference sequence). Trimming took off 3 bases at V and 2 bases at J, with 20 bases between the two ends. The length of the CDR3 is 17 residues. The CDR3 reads CATSRRNLGATTYEQYF. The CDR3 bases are TGTGCCACCAGCAGGAGGAATTTGGGGGCGACGACCTACGAGCAGTACTTC.

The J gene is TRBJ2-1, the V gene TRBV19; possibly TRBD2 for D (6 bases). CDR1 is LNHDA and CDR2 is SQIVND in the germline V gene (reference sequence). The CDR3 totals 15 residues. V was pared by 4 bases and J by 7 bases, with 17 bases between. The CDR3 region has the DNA TGTGCCAGTAGTACCGACGGGACTCTCAGAAATGAGCAGTTCTTC. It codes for CASSTDGTLRNEQFF.

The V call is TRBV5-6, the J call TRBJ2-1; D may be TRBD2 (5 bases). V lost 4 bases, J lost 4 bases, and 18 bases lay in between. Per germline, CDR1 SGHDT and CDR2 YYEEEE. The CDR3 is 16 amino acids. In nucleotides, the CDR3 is TGTGCCAGCAGCAGGATCGCCCGGGGTCTATACAATGAGCAGTTCTTC. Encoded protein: CASSRIARGLYNEQFF.

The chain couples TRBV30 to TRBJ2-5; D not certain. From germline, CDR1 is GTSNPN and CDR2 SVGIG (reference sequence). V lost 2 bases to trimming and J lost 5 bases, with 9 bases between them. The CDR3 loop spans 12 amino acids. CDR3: CAWSQRMETQYF. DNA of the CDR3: TGTGCCTGGAGTCAGAGGATGGAGACCCAGTACTTC.

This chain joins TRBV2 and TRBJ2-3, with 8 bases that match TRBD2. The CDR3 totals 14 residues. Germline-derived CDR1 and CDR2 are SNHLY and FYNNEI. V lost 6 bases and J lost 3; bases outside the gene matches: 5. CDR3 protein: CASSPGLVTDTQYF. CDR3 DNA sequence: TGTGCCAGCAGCCCGGGACTAGTAACAGATACGCAGTATTTT.

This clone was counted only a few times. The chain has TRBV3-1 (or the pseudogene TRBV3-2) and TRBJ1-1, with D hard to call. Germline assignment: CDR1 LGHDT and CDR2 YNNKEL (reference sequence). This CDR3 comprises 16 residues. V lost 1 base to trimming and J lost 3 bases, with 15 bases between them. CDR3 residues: CASSQGRQASDTEAFF. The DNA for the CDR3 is TGTGCCAGCAGCCAAGGCAGGCAGGCGTCGGACACTGAAGCTTTCTTT.

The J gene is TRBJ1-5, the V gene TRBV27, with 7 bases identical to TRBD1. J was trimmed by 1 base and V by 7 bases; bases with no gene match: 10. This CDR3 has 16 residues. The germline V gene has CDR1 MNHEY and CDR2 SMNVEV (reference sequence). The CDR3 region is CASKDNTGVSNQPQHF. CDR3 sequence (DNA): TGTGCCAGCAAAGATAACACAGGGGTGAGCAATCAGCCCCAGCATTTT.

This chain's CDR3 is CSAPGQGSPYGYTF. DNA of the CDR3: TGCAGCGCCCCGGGACAGGGGAGCCCCTATGGCTACACCTTC. The V gene is TRBV29-1, the J gene TRBJ1-2; 10 bases align to TRBD1. Germline values: CDR1 SQVTM, CDR2 ANQGSEA. Trimming at V came to 7 bases and at J to 4 bases, leaving 9 bases not matched to a gene. The CDR3 has 14 residues. The full variable domain, in which reference TRBV29-1 and TRBJ1-2 provide the parts outside the CDR3, is SAVISQKPSRDICQRGTSLTIQCQVDSQVTMMFWYRQQPGQSLTLIATANQGSEATYESGFVIDKFPISRPNLTFSTLTVSNMSPEDSSIYLCSAPGQGSPYGYTFGSGTRLTVV.

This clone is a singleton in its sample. CDR3 DNA: TGTGCCAGCAGCCATCGAGGAAGGAGCAATCAGCCCCAGCATTTT. Translation: CASSHRGRSNQPQHF. The J gene is TRBJ1-5, the V gene TRBV3-1 (or the pseudogene TRBV3-2); no definite D call. CDR3 length equals 15 residues. The V end was cut by 3 bases, the J end by 1 base, with 10 bases between. Germline CDR1 is LGHDT and CDR2 is YNNKEL (reference sequence).

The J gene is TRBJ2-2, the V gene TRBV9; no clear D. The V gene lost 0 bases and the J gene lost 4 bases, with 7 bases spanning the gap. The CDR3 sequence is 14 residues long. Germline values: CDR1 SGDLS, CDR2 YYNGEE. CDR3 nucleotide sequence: TGTGCCAGCAGCGTAGCGCCGGGCACCGGGGAGCTGTTTTTT. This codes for CASSVAPGTGELFF.

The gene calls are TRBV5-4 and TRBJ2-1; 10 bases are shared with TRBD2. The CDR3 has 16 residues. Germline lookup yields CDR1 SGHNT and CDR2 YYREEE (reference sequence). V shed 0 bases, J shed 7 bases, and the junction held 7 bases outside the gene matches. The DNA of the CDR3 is TGTGCCAGCAGCTTGGGGCTAGCGGGGGAGGTAAATGAGCAGTTCTTC. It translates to CASSLGLAGEVNEQFF. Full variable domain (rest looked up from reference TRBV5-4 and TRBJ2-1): ETGVTQSPTHLIKTRGQQVTLRCSSQSGHNTVSWYQQALGQGPQFIFQYYREEENGRGNFPPRFSGLQFPNYSSELNVNALELDDSALYLCASSLGLAGEVNEQFFGPGTRLTVL.

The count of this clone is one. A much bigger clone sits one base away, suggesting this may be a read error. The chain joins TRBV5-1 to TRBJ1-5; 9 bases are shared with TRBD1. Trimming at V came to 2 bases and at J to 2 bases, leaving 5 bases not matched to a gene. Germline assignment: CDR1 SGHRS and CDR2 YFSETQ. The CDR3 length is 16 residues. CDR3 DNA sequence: TGCGCCAGCAGCTTTGGGGACAGGGAGGGCAATCAGCCCCAGCATTTT. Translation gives CASSFGDREGNQPQHF.

The CDR3 loop is CASSRTGSGANVLTF. CDR3 coding DNA: TGTGCCAGCAGCCGCACAGGGAGTGGGGCCAACGTCCTGACTTTC. This sequence joins TRBV11-2 and TRBJ2-6; weak D call: TRBD1 (6 bases). There are 15 residues in the CDR3. Trimming pared 5 bases from V and 3 bases from J, leaving 11 bases between. CDR1 is SGHAT and CDR2 is FQNNGV in the germline V gene.

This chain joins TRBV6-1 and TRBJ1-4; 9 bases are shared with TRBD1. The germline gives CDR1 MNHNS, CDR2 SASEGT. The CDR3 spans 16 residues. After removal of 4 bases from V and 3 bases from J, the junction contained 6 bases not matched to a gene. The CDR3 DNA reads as TGTGCCAGCAGTGCCTCGGACAGGGGCGCTAATGAAAAACTGTTTTTT. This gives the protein CASSASDRGANEKLFF.

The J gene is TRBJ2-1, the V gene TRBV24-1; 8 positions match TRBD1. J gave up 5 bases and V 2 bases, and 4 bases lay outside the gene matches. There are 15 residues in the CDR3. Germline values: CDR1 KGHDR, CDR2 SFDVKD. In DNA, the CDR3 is TGTGCCACCAGTGATTCCAGGGGGCGTAACAATGAGCAGTTCTTC. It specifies CATSDSRGRNNEQFF.

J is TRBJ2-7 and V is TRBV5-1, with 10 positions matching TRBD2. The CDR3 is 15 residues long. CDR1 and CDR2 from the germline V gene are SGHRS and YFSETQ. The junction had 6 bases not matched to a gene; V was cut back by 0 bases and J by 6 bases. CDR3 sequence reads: CASSLAASGRGEQYF. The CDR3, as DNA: TGCGCCAGCAGCTTGGCTGCTAGCGGGAGAGGCGAGCAGTACTTC.

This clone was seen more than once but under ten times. The CDR3 region has the DNA TGTGCCAGCAGTTCAAACTACGAGCAGTACTTC. Its protein product is CASSSNYEQYF. The chain recombines TRBV28 with TRBJ2-7; D is unresolved. The CDR3 loop spans 11 amino acids. Germline-derived CDR1 and CDR2 are MDHEN and SYDVKM. With 4 bases removed from V and 3 bases from J, the gap between germline ends came to 4 bases. Filled out from reference TRBV28 and TRBJ2-7, the complete variable domain reads DVKVTQSSRYLVKRTGEKVFLECVQDMDHENMFWYRQDPGLGLRLIYFSYDVKMKEKGDIPEGYSVSREKKERFSLILESASTNQTSMYLCASSSNYEQYFGPGTRLTVT.

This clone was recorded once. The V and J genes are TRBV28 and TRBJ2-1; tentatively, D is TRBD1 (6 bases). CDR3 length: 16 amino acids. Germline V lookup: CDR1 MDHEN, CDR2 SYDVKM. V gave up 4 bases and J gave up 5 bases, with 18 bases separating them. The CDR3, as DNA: TGTGCCAGCAGTTCCGTGACAGGCGTTTTCGACAATGAGCAGTTCTTC. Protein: CASSSVTGVFDNEQFF.